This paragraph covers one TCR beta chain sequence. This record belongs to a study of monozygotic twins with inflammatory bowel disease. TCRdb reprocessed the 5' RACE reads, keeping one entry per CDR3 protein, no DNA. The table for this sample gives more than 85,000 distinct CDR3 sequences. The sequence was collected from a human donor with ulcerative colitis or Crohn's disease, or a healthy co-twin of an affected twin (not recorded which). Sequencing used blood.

The CDR3 is CASSAVRAGELFF. The chain has TRBV9 and TRBJ2-2; checking the TCRdb D call of TRBD2 is not possible without DNA. Per the germline V gene, CDR1 is SGDLS and CDR2 is YYNGEE. The CDR3 runs 13 residues.